Presented here are 2 T cell receptor beta chains from one specimen sequenced in a study of blood T cell repertoires in COVID-19. Sequenced by immunoSEQ multiplex PCR; TCRdb stores in-frame clones only, minus some. The table includes 150,000 or so clones, 85% to 90% detected once. Sequencing was performed on peripheral blood. The receptors derive from a man aged 45 to 65 with active or convalescent COVID-19.

V usage is TRBV4-1 and J usage is TRBJ1-1; 12 nucleotides agree with TRBD1. This CDR3 spans 16 amino acids. Per the germline V gene, CDR1 is MGHRA and CDR2 is YSYEKL. The V and J ends lost 5 bases and 0 bases, in that order; junction bases with no gene match: 4. The CDR3 nucleotides read TGCGCCAGCAGCGCGGGACAGGGGGCGATGAACACTGAAGCTTTCTTT. Its protein product is CASSAGQGAMNTEAFF.

J is TRBJ1-6 and V is TRBV4-3; possibly TRBD1 for D (6 bases). Germline V gene lookup returns CDR1 LGHNA and CDR2 YSLEER. V was pared by 4 bases and J by 5 bases, with 15 bases between. The CDR3 is 16 amino acids. The CDR3 loop is CASSRRTESNNSPLHF. CDR3 bases: TGCGCCAGCAGCCGAAGGACAGAGTCGAATAATTCACCCCTCCACTTT.